What follows is one T cell receptor beta chain and its context. As yet, its antigen is unknown. The germline CDR1 and CDR2 sequences are SQVTM and ANQGSEA. The CDR3 has 16 residues. V shed 6 bases and J 4 bases; nucleotides not matched to a gene: 15. This sample is part of a study of cytomegalovirus exposure and HLA in healthy donors. Study information: As released early, the data held 85 million to 95 million unique TCRs from HLA-typed donors.

PCR used 60 Vbeta primers and 13 Jbeta primers. Clones were sequenced by immunoSEQ multiplex PCR, and TCRdb holds only the in-frame ones, with some missing. The table shows some 110,000 clones, with 70% to 80% occurring only once. Study-wide findings and caveats: The study recorded around 160 TCR beta chains that were cytomegalovirus-associated.

Specimen: PBMCs. This chain links TRBV29-1 with TRBJ2-3; 8 nucleotides align to TRBD2. The TCR sequence derives from a woman in her forties or fifties in good health and CMV-seropositive. CDR3 amino acids: CSVDTQAGVMSDTQYF. CDR3 nucleotide sequence: TGCAGCGTCGATACGCAAGCGGGAGTTATGTCAGATACGCAGTATTTT.